This T cell receptor beta chain is drawn from a study of blood T cell repertoires in COVID-19. Looking at the study overall: Some COVID-19 samples were acute and others convalescent; all came from the United States, Italy and Spain. Nucleic acid was either cDNA or gDNA, and it came from T cells, B-cell-depleted T cells, or PBMCs.

There are 19 residues in the CDR3. CDR1 is SEHNR and CDR2 is FQNEAQ in the germline V gene (reference sequence). V dropped 1 base and J dropped 6; count of bases not matched to a gene: 14. Authors' processing steps: Estimation of nucleated cell counts was performed using reference gene primer amplification. Sequencing used immunoSEQ multiplex PCR; TCRdb keeps in-frame clones, though not all of them. The V and J calls and the clone size are those of that table, but D and trimming were determined from the DNA. This table has roughly 90,000 clones, approximately 85% appearing once. This clone was recorded once.

The source of this sequence is a human donor in a cohort sampled during active COVID-19. The sequenced sample was peripheral blood. The chain carries TRBV7-9 and TRBJ2-1; 11 bases fit TRBD2. The CDR3 nucleotides read TGTGCCAGCAGCTTAGTCGGCCGGACGCTAGCGGGGGGAGGCAATGAGCAGTTCTTC. Encoded protein: CASSLVGRTLAGGGNEQFF.